This T cell receptor (beta chain) was recorded in a study of metastatic and nonmetastatic thyroid tumors (dated by TCRdb to about 2020). Study-wide context: The researchers compared repertoires between peripheral blood samples and tumor or nodule tissue samples from patients with malignant or benign thyroid disease.

The library came from PCR. These reads were obtained on an Illumina HiSeq 4000. High-throughput sequencing was used to profile the CDR3 region of the TCR beta-chain in every patient. In the authors' own workflow: The researchers built a classifier to tell apart papillary thyroid cancer patients with distant metastasis, based on CDR3 differences among clinicopathological groups. The Shannon index was used to assess repertoire diversity, and the Morisita-Horn index was used to assess tumor-blood repertoire similarity. The public reads were run again by TCRdb, first through fastp at Q25 and then through MiXCR, and only productive beta chains were kept. In this record, the V and J calls reflect TCRdb's handling and not the investigators' own analysis. This sample lists 7,500 to 10,000 clones; approximately 11% were detected once. The top ten constitute around 7.1% of the sample. Compared with the rest of its sample, this clone is medium-sized (0.01 to 0.1%). Its target antigen remains unknown. Base qualities are not provided; no much larger clone lies one nucleotide away.

Broader findings and caveats from the paper: In both blood and tumor samples, TCR beta diversity was reported to be significantly higher in malignant tumors than in benign nodules.

Before undergoing thyroid surgery, none of the patients had been given any kind of treatment. The study retrospectively analysed patient clinical samples collected from the early 2010s to the late 2010s using T-cell receptor beta sequencing. From the cysteine through the phenylalanine, the CDR3 covers 14 amino acids. The kept DNA is CDR3 alone, 42 bases in frame from the first base. In the germline V gene, CDR1 corresponds to SNHLY and CDR2 to FYNNEI. Trimming removed 3 bases from V and 5 bases from J, leaving 11 bases between the germline ends. The source of this sequence is a female donor with papillary thyroid cancer or a benign thyroid nodule (not recorded which). Some clones in this sample may be carry-over from other donors' samples. This chain is built from TRBV2 and TRBJ2-1; the D gene is unclear. The sequenced material came from tumor tissue. The CDR3 in this case is CASSDSGPHNEQFF. The nucleotide sequence is given as TGTGCCAGCAGTGATTCGGGCCCTCACAATGAGCAGTTCTTC. Reference TRBV2 and TRBJ2-1 genes cover what lies past the CDR3, so the full variable domain is EPEVTQTPSHQVTQMGQEVILRCVPISNHLYFYWYRQILGQKVEFLVSFYNNEISEKSEIFDDQFSVERPDGSNFTLKIRSTKLEDSAMYFCASSDSGPHNEQFFGPGTRLTVL.